A selection of T cell receptor beta chains follows, all from one sample in a study of cytomegalovirus exposure and HLA in healthy donors. Produced via immunoSEQ multiplex PCR; TCRdb's table is partial and in-frame only. The top ten clones hold about 1.2% of a sample with some 320,000 clones, roughly 87% of them seen once. Input material: PBMCs. These receptors all stem from a woman aged 30 to 39 in good health and CMV-seropositive. Both conserved end residues are part of each CDR3. D genes are given only for firm matches. Where a row states a size, it is once, few, many or the class of an expanded clone; other rows omit it.

>TRBJ2-1|.|TRBV27|.
CASSRTGFSEQFF
TGTGCCAGCAGCCGTACAGGGTTTAGTGAGCAGTTCTTC
>TRBJ2-2|TRBD2|TRBV6-4|.
CASSAQAGVGTGELFF
TGTGCCAGCAGTGCTCAAGCGGGAGTCGGCACCGGGGAGCTGTTTTTT
>TRBJ2-1|.|TRBV27|once
CASRSLVSSYNEQFF
TGTGCCAGCAGATCCTTGGTAAGCTCCTACAATGAGCAGTTCTTC
>TRBJ1-4|TRBD1|TRBV6-5|.
CASSYPGQGNEKLFF
TGTGCCAGCAGTTACCCGGGACAGGGGAATGAAAAACTGTTTTTT
>TRBJ2-1|TRBD2|TRBV7-3|.
CASSLFPSSGGSREQFF
TGTGCCAGCAGCTTATTCCCCTCTAGCGGGGGGTCCAGAGAGCAGTTCTTC
>TRBJ2-3|TRBD1|TRBV25-1|.
CASSGQGQGDTQYF
TGTGCCAGCAGTGGACAGGGTCAGGGAGATACGCAGTATTTT
>TRBJ2-7|TRBD1|TRBV25-1|few
CASSGGQGDYEQYF
TGTGCCAGCAGTGGTGGACAGGGGGACTACGAGCAGTACTTC
>TRBJ2-5|TRBD2|TRBV7-2|few
CASSLAHRGGLGETQYF
TGTGCCAGCAGCTTGGCCCACCGGGGGGGCCTTGGAGAGACCCAGTACTTC
>TRBJ2-7|TRBD1|TRBV9|.
CASSPLRTGEYEQYF
TGTGCCAGCAGTCCTCTCCGGACAGGAGAGTACGAGCAGTACTTC
>TRBJ1-1|.|TRBV29-1|few
CSVVEGLNTEAFF
TGCAGCGTTGTCGAGGGGCTCAACACTGAAGCTTTCTTT
>TRBJ2-1|.|TRBV7-9|.
CASSSRQNPEQFF
TGTGCCAGCAGCTCCCGTCAGAATCCTGAGCAGTTCTTC
>TRBJ2-7|TRBD2|TRBV4-3|.
CASSTGLASAYEQYF
TGCGCCAGCAGTACCGGACTAGCGTCGGCCTACGAGCAGTACTTC
>TRBJ1-2|.|TRBV5-1|.
CASSFGQLYGYTF
TGCGCCAGCAGCTTCGGACAGCTTTATGGCTACACCTTC
>TRBJ2-3|.|TRBV2|.
CASSVGGGPANTQYF
TGTGCCAGCAGTGTCGGGGGAGGCCCTGCAAATACGCAGTATTTT
>TRBJ2-7|.|TRBV29-1|once
CSVDQDGPYEQYF
TGCAGCGTTGACCAGGACGGACCCTACGAGCAGTACTTC
>TRBJ1-1|.|TRBV4-2|.
CASSQADSMNTEAFF
TGTGCCAGCAGCCAGGCAGACAGCATGAACACTGAAGCTTTCTTT
>TRBJ2-3|.|TRBV13|.
CASSLGLTDTQYF
TGTGCCAGCAGCTTAGGCCTCACAGATACGCAGTATTTT
>TRBJ1-4|.|TRBV5-1|.
CASSFTGRHNEKLFF
TGCGCCAGCAGCTTTACAGGGAGGCATAATGAAAAACTGTTTTTT
>TRBJ1-1|.|TRBV27|.
CASSLLVLGAEAFF
TGTGCCAGCAGTTTATTGGTTTTGGGGGCTGAAGCTTTCTTT
>TRBJ2-7|TRBD2|TRBV4-2|.
CASSQGLASEQYF
TGTGCCAGCAGCCAAGGACTAGCAAGCGAGCAGTACTTC
>TRBJ2-2|.|TRBV5-6|.
CASSLVVGELFF
TGTGCCAGCAGCTTGGTAGTCGGGGAGCTGTTTTTT
>TRBJ2-1|.|TRBV1|.
CTSSHCGLAGDNEQFF
TGCACCAGCAGCCACTGCGGACTAGCGGGAGACAATGAGCAGTTCTTC
>TRBJ1-1|.|TRBV7-9|.
CASSLALGNTEAFF
TGTGCCAGCAGCTTAGCGCTAGGAAACACTGAAGCTTTCTTT
>TRBJ1-1|.|TRBV30|.
CAWSPGGTEAFF
TGTGCCTGGTCTCCCGGAGGTACTGAAGCTTTCTTT
>TRBJ1-5|TRBD1|TRBV29-1|.
CSGGRRTGGNQPQHF
TGCAGCGGGGGGCGGCGGACAGGGGGCAATCAGCCCCAGCATTTT
>TRBJ2-1|.|TRBV9|.
CASSVGVSNEQFF
TGTGCCAGCAGCGTAGGGGTTAGCAATGAGCAGTTCTTC
>TRBJ1-5|.|TRBV7-3|.
CASSLSLGEPQHF
TGTGCCAGCAGCTTGTCGTTGGGGGAGCCCCAGCATTTT
>TRBJ1-2|.|TRBV25-1|.
CASSESFNYGYTF
TGTGCCAGCAGTGAATCATTTAACTATGGCTACACCTTC
>TRBJ1-4|.|TRBV28|.
CASSLGRGIGTNEKLFF
TGTGCCAGCAGTTTAGGCAGGGGAATCGGGACTAATGAAAAACTGTTTTTT
>TRBJ1-2|.|TRBV7-9|.
CASRPTLAGSYTF
TGTGCCAGCAGACCGACATTGGCTGGGAGCTACACCTTC
>TRBJ1-5|.|TRBV6-1|.
CASRPLWEPQHF
TGTGCCAGCAGACCTTTATGGGAGCCCCAGCATTTT
>TRBJ1-2|.|TRBV5-4|.
CASSLARGGYTF
TGTGCCAGCAGCTTGGCCAGGGGCGGCTACACCTTC
>TRBJ2-5|.|TRBV15|.
CATSSGTGRETQYF
TGTGCCACCAGCAGTGGTACGGGCCGGGAGACCCAGTACTTC
>TRBJ2-3|TRBD2|TRBV7-9|.
CASSFGVEKGREAPDTQYF
TGTGCCAGCAGCTTTGGGGTGGAAAAAGGGAGGGAGGCCCCAGATACGCAGTATTTT
>TRBJ2-7|TRBD2|TRBV29-1|.
CSVEVRIGSSGATYEQYF
TGCAGCGTTGAAGTCCGTATTGGCTCTAGCGGGGCGACCTACGAGCAGTACTTC
>TRBJ2-1|.|TRBV5-1|.
CASSLDGYNEQFF
TGCGCCAGCAGCTTGGACGGATACAATGAGCAGTTCTTC
>TRBJ2-7|.|TRBV28|.
CASSGRVEHLGYEQYF
TGTGCCAGCAGTGGTCGGGTCGAGCATTTGGGGTACGAGCAGTACTTC